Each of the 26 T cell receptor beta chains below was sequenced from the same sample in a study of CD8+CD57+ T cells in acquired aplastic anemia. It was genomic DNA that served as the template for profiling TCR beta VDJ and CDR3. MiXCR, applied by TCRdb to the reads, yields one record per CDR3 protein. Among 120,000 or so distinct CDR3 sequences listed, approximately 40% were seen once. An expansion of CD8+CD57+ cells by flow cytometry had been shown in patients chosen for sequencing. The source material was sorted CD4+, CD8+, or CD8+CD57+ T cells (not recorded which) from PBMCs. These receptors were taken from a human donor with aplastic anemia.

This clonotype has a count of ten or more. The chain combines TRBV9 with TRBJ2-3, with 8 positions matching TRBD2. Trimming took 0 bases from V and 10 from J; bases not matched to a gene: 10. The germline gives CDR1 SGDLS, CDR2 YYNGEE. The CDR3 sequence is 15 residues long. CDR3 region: CASSVVGLAGSSQYF. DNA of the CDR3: TGTGCCAGCAGCGTAGTTGGGCTAGCGGGCTCCTCGCAGTATTTT.

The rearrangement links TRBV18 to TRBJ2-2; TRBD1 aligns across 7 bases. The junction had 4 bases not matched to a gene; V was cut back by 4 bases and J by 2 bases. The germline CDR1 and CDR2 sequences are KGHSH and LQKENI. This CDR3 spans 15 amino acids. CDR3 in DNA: TGTGCCAGCTCACTCCGACAGGGAAACACCGGGGAGCTGTTTTTT. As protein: CASSLRQGNTGELFF.

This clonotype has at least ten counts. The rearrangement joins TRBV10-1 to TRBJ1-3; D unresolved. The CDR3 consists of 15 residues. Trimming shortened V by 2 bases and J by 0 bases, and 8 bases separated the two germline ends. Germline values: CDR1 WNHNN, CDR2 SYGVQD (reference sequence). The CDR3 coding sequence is TGCGCCAGCAGTGAGAATTCCGGCTCTGGAAACACCATATATTTT. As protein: CASSENSGSGNTIYF.

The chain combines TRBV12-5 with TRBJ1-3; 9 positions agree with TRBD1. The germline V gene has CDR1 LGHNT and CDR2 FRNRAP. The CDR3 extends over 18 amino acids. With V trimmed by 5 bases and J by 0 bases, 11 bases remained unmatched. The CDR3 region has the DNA TGTGCTAGTGGTCCACCTAGGACAGGGGCCGGCTCTGGAAACACCATATATTTT. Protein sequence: CASGPPRTGAGSGNTIYF.

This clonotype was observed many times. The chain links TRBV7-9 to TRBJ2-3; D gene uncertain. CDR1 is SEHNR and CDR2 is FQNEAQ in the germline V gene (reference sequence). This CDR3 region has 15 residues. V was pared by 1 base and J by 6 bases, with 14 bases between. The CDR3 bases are TGTGCCAGCAGCTTAGTTAGGACCCGCAAGGATACGCAGTATTTT. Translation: CASSLVRTRKDTQYF.

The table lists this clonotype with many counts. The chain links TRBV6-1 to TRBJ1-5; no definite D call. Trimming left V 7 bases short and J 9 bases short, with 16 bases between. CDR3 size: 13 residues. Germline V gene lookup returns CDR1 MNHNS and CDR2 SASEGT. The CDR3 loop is CASTRETHRPQHF. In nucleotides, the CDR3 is TGTGCCAGCACCCGAGAGACCCACAGGCCCCAGCATTTT.

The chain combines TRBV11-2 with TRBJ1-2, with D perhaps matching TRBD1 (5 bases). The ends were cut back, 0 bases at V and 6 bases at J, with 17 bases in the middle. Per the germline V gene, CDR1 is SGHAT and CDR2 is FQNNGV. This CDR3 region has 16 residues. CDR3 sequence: CASSLERAGRSNGYTF. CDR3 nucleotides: TGTGCCAGCAGCTTAGAGAGGGCAGGGAGAAGCAATGGCTACACCTTC.

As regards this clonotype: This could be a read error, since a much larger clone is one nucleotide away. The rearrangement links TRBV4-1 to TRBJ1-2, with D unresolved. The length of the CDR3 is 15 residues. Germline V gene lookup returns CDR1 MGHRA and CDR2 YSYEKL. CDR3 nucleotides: TGCGCCGGCAGCCAGGAGGGCAGCCTGAGTAGGGGCTACACCTTC. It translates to CAGSQEGSLSRGYTF.

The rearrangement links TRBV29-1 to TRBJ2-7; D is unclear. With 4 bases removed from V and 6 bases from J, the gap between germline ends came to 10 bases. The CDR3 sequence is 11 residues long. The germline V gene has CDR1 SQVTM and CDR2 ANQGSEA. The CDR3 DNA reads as TGCAGCGTTGCGAAGGGCGTCGAGCAGTACTTC. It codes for CSVAKGVEQYF.

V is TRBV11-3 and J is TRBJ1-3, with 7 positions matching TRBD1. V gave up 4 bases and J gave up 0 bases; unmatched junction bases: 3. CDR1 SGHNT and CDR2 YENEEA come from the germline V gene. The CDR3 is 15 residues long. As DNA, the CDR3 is TGTGCCAGCAGCTCACAGGGGCGCTCTGGAAACACCATATATTTT. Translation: CASSSQGRSGNTIYF.

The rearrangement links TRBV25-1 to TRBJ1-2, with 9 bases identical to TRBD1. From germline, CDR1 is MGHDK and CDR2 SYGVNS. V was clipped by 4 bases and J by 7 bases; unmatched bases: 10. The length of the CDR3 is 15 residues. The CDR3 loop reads CASSVPGTGTSGYTF. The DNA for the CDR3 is TGTGCCAGCAGTGTTCCCGGGACAGGGACGAGTGGCTACACCTTC.

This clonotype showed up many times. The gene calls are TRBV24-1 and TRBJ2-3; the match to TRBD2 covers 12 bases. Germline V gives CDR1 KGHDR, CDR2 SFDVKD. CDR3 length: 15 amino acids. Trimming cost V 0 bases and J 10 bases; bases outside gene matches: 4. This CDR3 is CATSDLRTSGASQYF. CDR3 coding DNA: TGTGCCACCAGTGATTTGAGGACTAGCGGGGCATCGCAGTATTTT.

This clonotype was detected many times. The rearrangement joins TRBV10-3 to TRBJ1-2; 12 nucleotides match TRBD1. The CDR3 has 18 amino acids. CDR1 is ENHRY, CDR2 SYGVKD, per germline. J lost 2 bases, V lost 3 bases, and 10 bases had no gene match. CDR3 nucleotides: TGTGCCATCAGTGACCCGGGACAGGGGGCTTCAACAAACTATGGCTACACCTTC. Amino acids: CAISDPGQGASTNYGYTF.

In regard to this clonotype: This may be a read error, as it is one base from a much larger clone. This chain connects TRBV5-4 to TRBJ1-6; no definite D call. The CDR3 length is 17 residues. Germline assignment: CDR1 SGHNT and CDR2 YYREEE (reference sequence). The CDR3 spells CASGLGLVISYNSPLHF. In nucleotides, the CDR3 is TGTGCCAGCGGCTTGGGTTTGGTTATATCCTATAATTCACCCCTCCACTTT. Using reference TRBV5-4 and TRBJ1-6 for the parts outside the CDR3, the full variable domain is ETGVTQSPTHLIKTRGQQVTLRCSSQSGHNTVSWYQQALGQGPQFIFQYYREEENGRGNFPPRFSGLQFPNYSSELNVNALELDDSALYLCASGLGLVISYNSPLHFGNGTRLTVT.

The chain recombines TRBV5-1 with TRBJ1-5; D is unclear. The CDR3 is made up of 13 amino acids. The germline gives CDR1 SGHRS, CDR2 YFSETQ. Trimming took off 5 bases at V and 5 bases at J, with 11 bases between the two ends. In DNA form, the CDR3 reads TGCGCCAGCAGTCCGGGCGGGGATCAGCCCCAGCATTTT. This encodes CASSPGGDQPQHF.

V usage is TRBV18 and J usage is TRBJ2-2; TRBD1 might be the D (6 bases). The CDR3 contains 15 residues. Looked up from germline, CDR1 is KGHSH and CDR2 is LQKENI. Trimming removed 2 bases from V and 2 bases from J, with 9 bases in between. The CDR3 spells CASSPRTDNTGELFF. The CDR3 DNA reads TGTGCCAGCTCACCAAGGACAGATAACACCGGGGAGCTGTTTTTT.

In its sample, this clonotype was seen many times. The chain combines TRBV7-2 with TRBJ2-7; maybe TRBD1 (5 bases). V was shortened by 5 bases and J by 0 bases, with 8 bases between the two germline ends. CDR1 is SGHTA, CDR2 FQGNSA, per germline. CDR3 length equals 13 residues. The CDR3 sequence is CASSSRASYEQYF. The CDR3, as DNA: TGTGCCAGCAGCAGCAGGGCCTCCTACGAGCAGTACTTC.

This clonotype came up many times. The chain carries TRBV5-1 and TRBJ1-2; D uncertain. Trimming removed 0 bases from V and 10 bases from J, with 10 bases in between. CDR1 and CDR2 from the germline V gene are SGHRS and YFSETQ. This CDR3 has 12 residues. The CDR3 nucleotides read TGCGCCAGCAGCTTGGGGTTCCAGAACTACACCTTC. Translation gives CASSLGFQNYTF.

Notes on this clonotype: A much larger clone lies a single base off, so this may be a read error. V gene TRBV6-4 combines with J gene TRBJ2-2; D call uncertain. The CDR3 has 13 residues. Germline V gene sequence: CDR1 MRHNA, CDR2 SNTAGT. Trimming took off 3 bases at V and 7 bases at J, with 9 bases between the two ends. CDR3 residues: CASSEKGIGELFF. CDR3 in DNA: TGTGCCAGCAGTGAAAAGGGAATCGGGGAGCTGTTTTTT.

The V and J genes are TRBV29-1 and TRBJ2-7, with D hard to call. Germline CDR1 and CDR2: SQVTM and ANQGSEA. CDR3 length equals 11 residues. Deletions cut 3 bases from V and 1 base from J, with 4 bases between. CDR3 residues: CSVERSYEQYF. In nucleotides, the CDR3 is TGCAGCGTTGAGAGGTCCTACGAGCAGTACTTC.

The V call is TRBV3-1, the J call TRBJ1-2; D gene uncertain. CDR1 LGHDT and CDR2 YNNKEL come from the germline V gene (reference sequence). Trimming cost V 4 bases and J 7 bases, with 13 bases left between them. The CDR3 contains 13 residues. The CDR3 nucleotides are TGTGCCAGCAGCCCAGCGCTAATCTCTGGCTACACCTTC. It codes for CASSPALISGYTF.

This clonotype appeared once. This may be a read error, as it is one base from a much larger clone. CDR3 protein: CASSQDWMNAEAFF. CDR3 bases: TGTGCCAGCAGCCAAGATTGGATGAACGCTGAAGCTTTCTTT. The chain joins TRBV4-2 to TRBJ1-1; D remains ambiguous. From germline, CDR1 is LGHNA and CDR2 YNFKEQ. This CDR3 spans 14 amino acids.

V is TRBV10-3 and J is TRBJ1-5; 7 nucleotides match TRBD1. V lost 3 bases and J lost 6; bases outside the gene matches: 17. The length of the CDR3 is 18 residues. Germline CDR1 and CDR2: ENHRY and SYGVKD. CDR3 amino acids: CAISDPEEDRVWGQPQHF. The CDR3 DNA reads TGTGCCATCAGTGACCCGGAGGAAGACAGGGTGTGGGGTCAGCCCCAGCATTTT.

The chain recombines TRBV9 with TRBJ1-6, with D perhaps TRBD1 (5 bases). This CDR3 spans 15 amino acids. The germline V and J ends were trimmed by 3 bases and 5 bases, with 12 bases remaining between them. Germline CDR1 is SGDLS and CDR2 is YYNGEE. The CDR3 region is CASSAGMGDNSPLHF. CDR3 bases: TGTGCCAGCAGCGCCGGTATGGGGGATAATTCACCCCTCCACTTT.

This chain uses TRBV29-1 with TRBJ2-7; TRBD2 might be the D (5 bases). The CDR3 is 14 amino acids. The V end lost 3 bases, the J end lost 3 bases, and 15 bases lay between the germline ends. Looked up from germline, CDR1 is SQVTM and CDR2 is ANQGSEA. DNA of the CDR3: TGCAGCGTTGATCTTCGAGGGCCTGACTACGAGCAGTACTTC. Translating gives CSVDLRGPDYEQYF.

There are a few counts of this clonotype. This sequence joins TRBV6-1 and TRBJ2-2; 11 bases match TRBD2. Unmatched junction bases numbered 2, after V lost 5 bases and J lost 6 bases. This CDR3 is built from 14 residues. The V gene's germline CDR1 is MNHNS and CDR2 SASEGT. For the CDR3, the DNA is TGTGCCAGCAGTCCTAGCGGGGGGTCCGGGGAGCTGTTTTTT. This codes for CASSPSGGSGELFF.